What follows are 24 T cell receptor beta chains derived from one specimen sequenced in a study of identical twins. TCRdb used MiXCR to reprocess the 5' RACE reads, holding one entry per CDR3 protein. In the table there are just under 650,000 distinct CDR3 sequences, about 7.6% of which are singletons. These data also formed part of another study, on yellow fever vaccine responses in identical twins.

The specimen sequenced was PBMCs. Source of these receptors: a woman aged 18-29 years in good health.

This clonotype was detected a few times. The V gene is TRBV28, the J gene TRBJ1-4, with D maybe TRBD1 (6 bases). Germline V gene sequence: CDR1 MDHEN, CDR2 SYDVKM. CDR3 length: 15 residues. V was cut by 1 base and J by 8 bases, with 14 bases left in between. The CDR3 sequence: CASSLSGGRWEKLFF. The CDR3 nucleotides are TGTGCCAGCAGTTTATCCGGGGGGCGCTGGGAAAAACTGTTTTTT.

Written as DNA, the CDR3 is TGTGCCAGCAGCCAATCGGGGGCCACCGGGGAGCTGTTTTTT. This encodes CASSQSGATGELFF. V usage is TRBV3-1 and J usage is TRBJ2-2; either TRBD1 or TRBD2 may supply D (6 bases each). The CDR3 is 14 residues long. Between the trimmed V and J ends, which lost 2 bases and 4 bases, there was a span of 8 bases. The germline CDR1 and CDR2 sequences are LGHDT and YNNKEL (reference sequence).

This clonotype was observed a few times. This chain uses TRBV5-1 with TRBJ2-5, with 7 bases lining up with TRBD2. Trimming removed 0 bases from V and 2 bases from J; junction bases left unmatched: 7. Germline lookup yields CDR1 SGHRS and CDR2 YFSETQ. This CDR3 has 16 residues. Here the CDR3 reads CASSLARGDGQETQYF. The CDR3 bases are TGCGCCAGCAGCTTGGCCCGGGGGGACGGACAAGAGACCCAGTACTTC.

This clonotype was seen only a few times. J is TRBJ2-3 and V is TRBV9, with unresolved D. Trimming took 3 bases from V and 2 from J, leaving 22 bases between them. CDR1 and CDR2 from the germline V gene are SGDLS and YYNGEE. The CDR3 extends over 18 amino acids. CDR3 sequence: CASSGPSSERQHTDTQYF. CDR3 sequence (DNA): TGTGCCAGCAGCGGTCCCTCTTCCGAGAGACAACACACAGATACGCAGTATTTT.

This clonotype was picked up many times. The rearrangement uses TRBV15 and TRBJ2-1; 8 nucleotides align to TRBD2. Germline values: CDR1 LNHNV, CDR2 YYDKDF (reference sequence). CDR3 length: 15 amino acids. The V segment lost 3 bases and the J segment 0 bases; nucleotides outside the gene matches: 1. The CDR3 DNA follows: TGTGCCACCAGCAGCAGCGGGAGCTCCTACAATGAGCAGTTCTTC. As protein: CATSSSGSSYNEQFF.

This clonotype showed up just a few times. DNA of the CDR3: TGTGCCAGCAGCTTCCGGGACACAGCCGAAAAACTGTTTTTT. Translation gives CASSFRDTAEKLFF. V usage is TRBV7-9 and J usage is TRBJ1-4; tentatively, D is TRBD1 (6 bases). The germline V gene encodes CDR1 SEHNR and CDR2 FQNEAQ (reference sequence). The CDR3 loop spans 14 amino acids. Trimming pared 3 bases from V and 8 bases from J, leaving 13 bases between.

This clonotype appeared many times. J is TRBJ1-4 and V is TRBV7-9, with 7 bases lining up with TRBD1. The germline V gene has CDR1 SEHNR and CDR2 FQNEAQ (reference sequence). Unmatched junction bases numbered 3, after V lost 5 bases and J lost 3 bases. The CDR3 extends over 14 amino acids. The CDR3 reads CASSPTGSNEKLFF. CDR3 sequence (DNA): TGTGCCAGCAGCCCGACAGGGTCTAATGAAAAACTGTTTTTT.

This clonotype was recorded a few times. The CDR3 spells CSARSTGAPYEQYV. CDR3 sequence (DNA): TGCAGTGCTCGCTCAACAGGGGCGCCCTACGAGCAGTACGTC. The chain couples TRBV20-1 to TRBJ2-7, with TRBD1 matching 7 bases. CDR1 and CDR2 (germline): DFQATT, SNEGSKA (reference sequence). The V gene end was trimmed by 5 bases and the J gene end by 2 bases; junction bases not matched to a gene: 9. The CDR3 sequence is 14 residues long.

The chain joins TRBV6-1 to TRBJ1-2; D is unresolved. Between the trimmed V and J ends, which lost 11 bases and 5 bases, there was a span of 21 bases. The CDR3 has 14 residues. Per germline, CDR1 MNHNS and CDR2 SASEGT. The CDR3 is CALLSGGVSYGYTF. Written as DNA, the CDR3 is TGTGCCCTATTATCGGGCGGGGTTTCATATGGCTACACCTTC.

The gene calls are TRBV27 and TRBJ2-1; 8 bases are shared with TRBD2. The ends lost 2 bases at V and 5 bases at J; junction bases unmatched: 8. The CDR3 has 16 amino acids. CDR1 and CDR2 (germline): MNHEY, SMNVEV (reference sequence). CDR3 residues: CASSLLSGGPHNEQFF. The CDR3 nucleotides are TGTGCCAGCAGTTTACTTTCGGGAGGGCCCCACAATGAGCAGTTCTTC.

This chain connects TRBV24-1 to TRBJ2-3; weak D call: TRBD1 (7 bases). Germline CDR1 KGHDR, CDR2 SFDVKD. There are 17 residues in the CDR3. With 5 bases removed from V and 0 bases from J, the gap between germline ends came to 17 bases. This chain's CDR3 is CATSGGTEPPSTDTQYF. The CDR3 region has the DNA TGTGCCACCAGTGGCGGGACAGAGCCCCCTAGCACAGATACGCAGTATTTT.

The CDR3 here is CASSFLGTSSSTDTQYF. The CDR3 bases are TGTGCCAGCAGCTTCTTGGGGACTAGCAGTAGCACAGATACGCAGTATTTT. The chain is built from TRBV11-3 and TRBJ2-3; 9 nucleotides line up with TRBD2. CDR3 length equals 17 residues. From germline, CDR1 is SGHNT and CDR2 YENEEA. The J segment lost 0 bases and the V segment lost 3 bases, leaving 7 bases of the junction unmatched.

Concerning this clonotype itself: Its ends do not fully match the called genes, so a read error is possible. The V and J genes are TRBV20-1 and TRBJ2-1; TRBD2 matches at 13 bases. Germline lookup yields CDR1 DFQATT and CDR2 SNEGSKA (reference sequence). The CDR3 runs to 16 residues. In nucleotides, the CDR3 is TGCTGTGCTAGAGACGGGACTAGCGGGATTTTCGATGAGCAGTTCTTC. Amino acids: CCARDGTSGIFDEQFF.

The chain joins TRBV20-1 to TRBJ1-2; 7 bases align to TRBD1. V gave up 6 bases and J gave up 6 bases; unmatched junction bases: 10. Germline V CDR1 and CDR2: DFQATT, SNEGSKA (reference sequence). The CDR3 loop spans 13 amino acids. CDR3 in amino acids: CSAEGAARNGYTF. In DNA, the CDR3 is TGCAGTGCCGAGGGGGCAGCCCGAAATGGCTACACCTTC.

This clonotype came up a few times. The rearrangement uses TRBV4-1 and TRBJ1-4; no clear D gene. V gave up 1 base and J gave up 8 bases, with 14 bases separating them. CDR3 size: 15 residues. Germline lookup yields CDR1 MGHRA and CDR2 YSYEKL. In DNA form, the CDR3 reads TGCGCCAGCAGCCAAGGCGGTGGAGTTAGGGAAAAACTGTTTTTT. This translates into CASSQGGGVREKLFF.

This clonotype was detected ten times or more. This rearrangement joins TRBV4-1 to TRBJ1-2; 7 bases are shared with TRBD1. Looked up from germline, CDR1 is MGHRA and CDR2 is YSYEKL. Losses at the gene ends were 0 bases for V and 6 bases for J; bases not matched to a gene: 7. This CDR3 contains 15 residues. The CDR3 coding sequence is TGCGCCAGCAGCCAAGAACCGACAGGGTTCCATGGCTACACCTTC. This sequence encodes CASSQEPTGFHGYTF.

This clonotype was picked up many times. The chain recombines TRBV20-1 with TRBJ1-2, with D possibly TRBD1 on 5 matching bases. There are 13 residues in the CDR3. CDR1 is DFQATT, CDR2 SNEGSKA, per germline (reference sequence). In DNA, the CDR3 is TGCAAGATACCGACAGATTCAAACTATGGCTACACCTTC. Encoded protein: CKIPTDSNYGYTF.

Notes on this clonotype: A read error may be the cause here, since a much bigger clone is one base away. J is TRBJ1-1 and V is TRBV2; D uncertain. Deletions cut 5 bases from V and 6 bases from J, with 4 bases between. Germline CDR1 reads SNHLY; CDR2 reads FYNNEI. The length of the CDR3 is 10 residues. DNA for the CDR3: TGTGCCAGCAGTCGGGCTGAAGCTTTCTTT. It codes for CASSRAEAFF.

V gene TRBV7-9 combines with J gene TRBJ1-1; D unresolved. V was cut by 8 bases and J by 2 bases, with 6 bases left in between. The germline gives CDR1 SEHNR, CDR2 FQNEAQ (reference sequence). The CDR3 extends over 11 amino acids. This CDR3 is CASDLNTEAFF. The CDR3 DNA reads TGTGCCAGCGACCTTAACACTGAAGCTTTCTTT. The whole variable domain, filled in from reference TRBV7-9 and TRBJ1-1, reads DTGVSQNPRHKITKRGQNVTFRCDPISEHNRLYWYRQTLGQGPEFLTYFQNEAQLEKSRLLSDRFSAERPKGSFSTLEIQRTEQGDSAMYLCASDLNTEAFFGQGTRLTVV.

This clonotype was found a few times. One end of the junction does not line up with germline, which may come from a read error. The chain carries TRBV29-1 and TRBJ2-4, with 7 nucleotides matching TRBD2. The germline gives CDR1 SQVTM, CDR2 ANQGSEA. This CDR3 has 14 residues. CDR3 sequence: CSVEWGGGVGVLDF. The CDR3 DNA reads TGCAGCGTTGAATGGGGGGGAGGGGTCGGAGTATTGGACTTC.

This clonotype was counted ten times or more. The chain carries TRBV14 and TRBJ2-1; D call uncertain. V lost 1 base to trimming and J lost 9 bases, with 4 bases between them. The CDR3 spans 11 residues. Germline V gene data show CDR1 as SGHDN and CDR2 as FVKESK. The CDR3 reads CASSQVIEQFF. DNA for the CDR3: TGTGCCAGCAGCCAAGTAATTGAGCAGTTCTTC. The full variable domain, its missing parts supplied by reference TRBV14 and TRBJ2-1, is EAGVTQFPSHSVIEKGQTVTLRCDPISGHDNLYWYRRVMGKEIKFLLHFVKESKQDESGMPNNRFLAERTGGTYSTLKVQPAELEDSGVYFCASSQVIEQFFGPGTRLTVL.

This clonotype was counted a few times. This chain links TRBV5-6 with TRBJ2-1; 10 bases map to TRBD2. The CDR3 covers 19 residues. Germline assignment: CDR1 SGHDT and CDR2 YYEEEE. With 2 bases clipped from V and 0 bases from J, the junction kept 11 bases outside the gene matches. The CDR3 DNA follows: TGTGCCAGCAGCTTCGCGGCTAGCGGGGGTATCAGCTCCTACAATGAGCAGTTCTTC. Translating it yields CASSFAASGGISSYNEQFF.

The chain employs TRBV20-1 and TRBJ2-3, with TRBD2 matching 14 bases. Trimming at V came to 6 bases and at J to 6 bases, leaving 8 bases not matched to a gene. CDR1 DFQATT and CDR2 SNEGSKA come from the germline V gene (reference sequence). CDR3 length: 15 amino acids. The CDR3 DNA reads TGCAGTGCCAAGACTAGCGGGAGGGCCGGGGATACGCAGTATTTT. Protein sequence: CSAKTSGRAGDTQYF.

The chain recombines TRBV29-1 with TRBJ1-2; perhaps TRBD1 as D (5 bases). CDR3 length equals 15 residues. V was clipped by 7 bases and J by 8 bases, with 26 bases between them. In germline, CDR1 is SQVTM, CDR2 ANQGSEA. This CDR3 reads CSAQVGTVAYGGYTF. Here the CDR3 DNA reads TGCAGCGCTCAAGTTGGGACGGTCGCTTATGGGGGCTACACCTTC.